This entry is about one TCR beta chain. V was shortened by 5 bases and J by 7 bases, with 11 bases between the two germline ends. The CDR3 spans 12 residues. Germline CDR1 reads MDHEN; CDR2 reads SYDVKM. In the original processing: Reference gene primer amplification gave nucleated cell count estimates. Only in-frame clones appear in the TCRdb table, and some are missing; sequencing was by immunoSEQ multiplex PCR. The V and J calls and the clone size are those of that table, but D and trimming were determined from the DNA. Here the sample spans around 250,000 clones, 85% to 90% being singletons. This sample was taken from a study of blood T cell repertoires in COVID-19. Clinical history reported by participants formed the basis on which cohorts were assigned. Among Cohort 3 donors, those recovered had two negative PCRs, clearance, or symptom resolution.

This receptor was taken from a woman between 50 and 59 years old who had recovered from COVID-19. The rearrangement uses TRBV28 and TRBJ1-1; D might be TRBD1 (5 bases). Sequencing used PBMCs or T cells enriched from blood (not recorded which). CDR3 protein: CASSLPRVEAFF. The CDR3 nucleotides are TGTGCCAGCAGTCTACCCAGGGTTGAAGCTTTCTTT.